This TCR beta chain was sequenced for a study of T cell changes during pregnancy in multiple sclerosis. Trimming took off 4 bases at V and 2 bases at J, with 11 bases between the two ends. The CDR3 covers 14 residues. The germline V gene encodes CDR1 SNHLY and CDR2 FYNNEI. Some clones are missing from TCRdb's copy, which holds only in-frame ones; the method was immunoSEQ multiplex PCR. The sample shows some 68,000 clones, roughly 94% of them seen only once. The J gene is TRBJ1-2, the V gene TRBV2; D gene ambiguous. This specimen was peripheral blood, taken in the second trimester of pregnancy. This receptor was obtained from a female donor in good health, enrolled as a control in a pregnancy study. The CDR3 loop reads CASSGSRLNYGYTF. In nucleotides, the CDR3 is TGTGCCAGCAGTGGAAGCCGCTTAAACTATGGCTACACCTTC.